This T cell receptor (beta chain) was sequenced during a study of graft-versus-host responses after intestinal transplantation. At the level of the study: All recipients were transplanted with multivisceral, liver-intestinal, or isolated intestinal grafts. Tacrolimus plus steroids were given to all recipients for 3 to 4 years, preceded by anti-thymocyte globulin induction. Study results and limitations: Among circulating GvH clones, peak levels were associated with early post-transplant declines in HvG clones.

Profiled with immunoSEQ multiplex PCR; TCRdb holds only in-frame clones, not every one. The sample lists about 20,000 clones; about nine tenths were seen once. V lost 4 bases and J lost 6; bases outside the gene matches: 10. The CDR3 loop spans 14 amino acids. Per the germline V gene, CDR1 is SGDLS and CDR2 is YYNGEE. As regards this clone: Its matching antigen is unknown.

The chain joins TRBV9 to TRBJ2-7, with 7 bases fitting TRBD1. The specimen was PBMCs, collected just over 230 days after intestinal transplant. This TCR was recovered from a human patient who received an intestinal transplant, so some T cells may come from the graft donor. The CDR3 region is CASSPIMTGREQYF. CDR3 sequence (DNA): TGTGCCAGCAGCCCAATAATGACAGGGCGCGAGCAGTACTTC.